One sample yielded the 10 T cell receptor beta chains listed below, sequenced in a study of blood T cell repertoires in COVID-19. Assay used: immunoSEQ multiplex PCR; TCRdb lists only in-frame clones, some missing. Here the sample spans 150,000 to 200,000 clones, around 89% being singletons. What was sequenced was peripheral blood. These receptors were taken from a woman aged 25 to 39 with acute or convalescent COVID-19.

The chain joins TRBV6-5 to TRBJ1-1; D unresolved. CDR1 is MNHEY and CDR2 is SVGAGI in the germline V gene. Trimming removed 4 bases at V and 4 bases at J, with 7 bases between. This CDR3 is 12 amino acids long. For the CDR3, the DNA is TGTGCCAGCAGTTTCAGCGGCACTGAAGCTTTCTTT. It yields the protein CASSFSGTEAFF.

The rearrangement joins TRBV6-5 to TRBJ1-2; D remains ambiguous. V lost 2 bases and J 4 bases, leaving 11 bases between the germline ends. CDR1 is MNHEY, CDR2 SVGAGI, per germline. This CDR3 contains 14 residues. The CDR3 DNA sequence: TGTGCCAGCAGTTACCTTGCGGGCGGCTATGGCTACACCTTC. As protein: CASSYLAGGYGYTF.

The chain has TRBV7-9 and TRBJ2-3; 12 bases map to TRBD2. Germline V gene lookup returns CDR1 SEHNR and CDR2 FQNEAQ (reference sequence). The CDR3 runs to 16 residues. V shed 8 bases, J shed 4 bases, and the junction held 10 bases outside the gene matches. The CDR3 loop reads CASRPRLAGVSDTQYF. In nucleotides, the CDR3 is TGTGCCAGCCGCCCCAGACTAGCGGGAGTATCAGATACGCAGTATTTT.

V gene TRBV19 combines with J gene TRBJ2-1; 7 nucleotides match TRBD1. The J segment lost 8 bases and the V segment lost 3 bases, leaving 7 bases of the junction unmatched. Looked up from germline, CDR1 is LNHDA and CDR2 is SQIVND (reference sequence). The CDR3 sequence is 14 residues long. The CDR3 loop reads CASSIQGETDEQFF. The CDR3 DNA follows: TGTGCCAGTAGTATCCAGGGGGAAACAGATGAGCAGTTCTTC.

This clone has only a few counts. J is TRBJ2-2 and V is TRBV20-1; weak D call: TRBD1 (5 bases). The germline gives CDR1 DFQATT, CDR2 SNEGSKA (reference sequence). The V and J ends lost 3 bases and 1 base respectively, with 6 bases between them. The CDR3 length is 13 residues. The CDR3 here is CSASGQNTGELFF. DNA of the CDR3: TGCAGTGCTAGTGGACAGAACACCGGGGAGCTGTTTTTT.

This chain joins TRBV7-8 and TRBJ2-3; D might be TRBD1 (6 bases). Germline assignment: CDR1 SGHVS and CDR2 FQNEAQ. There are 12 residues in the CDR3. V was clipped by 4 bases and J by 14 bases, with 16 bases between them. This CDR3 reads CASSSIQGLPYF. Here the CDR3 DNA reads TGTGCCAGCAGCTCGATACAGGGCCTCCCGTATTTT.

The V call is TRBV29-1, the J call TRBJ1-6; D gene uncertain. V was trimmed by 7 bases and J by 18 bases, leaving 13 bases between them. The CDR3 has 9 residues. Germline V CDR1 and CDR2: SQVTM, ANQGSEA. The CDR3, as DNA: TGCAGCGCCAAGCCCCTTGCCCACTTT. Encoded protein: CSAKPLAHF. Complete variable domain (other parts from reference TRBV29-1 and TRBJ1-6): SAVISQKPSRDICQRGTSLTIQCQVDSQVTMMFWYRQQPGQSLTLIATANQGSEATYESGFVIDKFPISRPNLTFSTLTVSNMSPEDSSIYLCSAKPLAHFGNGTRLTVT.

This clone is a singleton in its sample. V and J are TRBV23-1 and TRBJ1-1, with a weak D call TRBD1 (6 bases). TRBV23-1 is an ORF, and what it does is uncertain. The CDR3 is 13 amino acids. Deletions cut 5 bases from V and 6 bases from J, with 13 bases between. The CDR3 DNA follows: TGCGCCAGCAGTATAGGGGGTAGGGCTGAAGCTTTCTTT. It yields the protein CASSIGGRAEAFF.

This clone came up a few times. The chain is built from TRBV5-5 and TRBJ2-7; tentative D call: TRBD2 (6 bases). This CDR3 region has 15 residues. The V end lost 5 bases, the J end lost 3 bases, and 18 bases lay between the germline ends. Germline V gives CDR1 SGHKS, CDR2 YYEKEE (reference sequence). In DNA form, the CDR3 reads TGTGCCAGCAGTTCCCTGGCGGGACCCTTCTACGAGCAGTACTTC. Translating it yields CASSSLAGPFYEQYF.

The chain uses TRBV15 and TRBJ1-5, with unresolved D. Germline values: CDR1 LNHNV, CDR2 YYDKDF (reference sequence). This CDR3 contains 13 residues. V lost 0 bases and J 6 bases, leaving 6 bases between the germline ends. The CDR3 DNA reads TGTGCCACCAGCAGAGATAATAGTCAGCCCCAGCATTTT. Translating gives CATSRDNSQPQHF.